This T cell receptor beta chain stems from a study of OX40 agonist ivuxolimab in advanced cancers. At the level of the whole study: Ivuxolimab, which targeted the costimulatory receptor OX40 (CD134), was an agonistic, fully human IgG2 monoclonal antibody. Intravenous ivuxolimab was administered to patients every 2 weeks at six dose levels: 0.01, 0.1, 0.3, 1.5, 3 and 10 mg/kg. Of the approximately 54 dose-escalation patients, hepatocellular carcinoma was present in around 20, melanoma in around 15, renal cell carcinoma in 9 and head and neck cancer in 9. The dose-escalation cohort was roughly 80% male with a mean age of roughly 62 years, ranging from about 23 to 85. Prior anti-PD-1, anti-PD-L1 or anti-CTLA-4 therapy was permitted, and checkpoint inhibitors had been received by 30% to 40% of dose-escalation patients. Partial responses were achieved by three dose-escalation patients, of whom one had hepatocellular carcinoma and two had cutaneous melanoma. The point of sequencing TCRbeta in the periphery was to test whether ivuxolimab changed TCR sequence diversity and drove clonal T-cell expansion. The paper reports the monotherapy dose-escalation portion (N ≈ 50 patients) of the phase I ivuxolimab trial.

Patients with a history of autoimmune disease or receiving systemic immunosuppression were excluded from the trial. Peripheral blood for TCR sequencing was collected from all dose cohorts at baseline, on cycle 4 day 1, and on cycle 7 day 1. Samples were obtained from an open-label, multicenter, first-in-human phase I dose-escalation trial of ivuxolimab. Adults with locally advanced or metastatic head and neck squamous cell, hepatocellular, melanoma or renal cell carcinoma were enrolled in the trial. Before TCR sequencing, CD4+ T cells and CD8+ T cells were sorted from peripheral blood as separate populations. Study-wide conclusions, independent of this receptor: At doses of 0.1 to 3.0 mg/kg, clonal expansion of both CD4+ and CD8+ blood T cells was observed from baseline to week 6. After ivuxolimab, CD8+ T cells had more expanded clones than CD4+ T cells on average. Partial responders in the 0.1-3.0 mg/kg groups had among the lowest normalized peripheral clonal expansion, especially among CD8+ T cells. The antigen specificity of the peripheral T cells that underwent clonal expansion was not determined. Low levels of normalized T-cell clonal expansion were also shown by some nonresponding patients.

Concerning this clone itself: No cognate antigen has been identified for it. Base-call qualities are not available, and no considerably larger clone is one nucleotide away.

Genomic DNA was extracted from sorted cells for sequencing of the TCRbeta CDR3 region. The immunoSEQ Assay was used to sequence the TCRbeta CDR3 regions. Not all clones reach the TCRdb copy of this immuneACCESS table, which keeps in-frame sequences only. Checked studies attribute under half of the gap to unresolved V genes and leave the rest unexplained. In this sample the table shows almost 80,000 clones, under 90% of which occur a single time. 0.4% to 0.5% of the sample is in the top ten clones. This specimen consisted of CD4+ or CD8+ T cells sorted from blood, obtained in a trial of the OX40 agonist ivuxolimab. This sequence was found in an adult with an advanced solid tumor such as melanoma, head and neck, liver or kidney cancer.

The sequenced DNA is TGTGCCAGCAGCTTGGATAGGCTAGCGGGTGTTAATGAGCAGTTCTTC. Its translation is CASSLDRLAGVNEQFF. The sequence links TRBV5-8 to TRBJ2-1; TRBD2 agrees with 8 junctional bases. Inclusive of the bounding cysteine and phenylalanine, the CDR3 is 16 residues long. Just the 48-base CDR3 DNA is kept, in frame starting at base 1. Via the germline V gene, CDR1 is SGHTS and CDR2 YDEGEE. Here V drops 0 bases and J drops 7 bases, and the junction holds 9 bases not matched to any gene.